The 15 T cell receptor beta chains presented below share a single source sample, sequenced in a study of shared clonotypes between healthy human individuals. TCRdb's table, derived via immunoSEQ multiplex PCR, lists solely in-frame clones and lacks some. This sample has more than 2,000,000 clones; roughly 92% occur once, and the top ten carry around 0.15%. Sequences were obtained from naive CD4+ T cells sorted from blood. Stated subset: CD45RA+ positively selected. The receptor source for this set is a young man in good health.

The rearrangement links TRBV5-1 to TRBJ2-7; D assignment may be TRBD1 or TRBD2 (7 bases each). CDR3 length: 14 amino acids. Looked up from germline, CDR1 is SGHRS and CDR2 is YFSETQ. Between the trimmed V and J ends, which lost 3 bases and 6 bases, there was a span of 16 bases. In DNA form, the CDR3 reads TGCGCCAGCAGCTGGGGGGGACAGACTCTCGAGCAGTACTTC. This encodes CASSWGGQTLEQYF.

The rearrangement joins TRBV4-1 to TRBJ1-3; D call uncertain. The V end lost 0 bases, the J end lost 0 bases, and 12 bases lay between the germline ends. The CDR3 length is 17 residues. In germline, CDR1 is MGHRA, CDR2 YSYEKL. The CDR3 nucleotides read TGCGCCAGCAGCCAAGACGACGGAGTTCCCTCTGGAAACACCATATATTTT. Translation: CASSQDDGVPSGNTIYF.

CDR3 loop: CASSLSTSGGAHNEQFF. The CDR3 DNA sequence: TGTGCCAGCAGCTTATCGACTAGCGGGGGGGCCCACAATGAGCAGTTCTTC. The V call is TRBV7-9, the J call TRBJ2-1, with 14 bases fitting TRBD2. The junction had 5 bases not matched to a gene; V was cut back by 2 bases and J by 5 bases. The CDR3 consists of 17 residues. Germline-derived CDR1 and CDR2 are SEHNR and FQNEAQ (reference sequence).

On this clone itself: Within the sample, other DNA sequences also encode this same CDR3. The rearrangement uses TRBV5-1 and TRBJ2-3; unclear D gene. Looked up from germline, CDR1 is SGHRS and CDR2 is YFSETQ. The CDR3 runs to 13 residues. Trimming shortened V by 0 bases and J by 2 bases, and 4 bases separated the two germline ends. The CDR3 protein is CASSLEYTDTQYF. The CDR3 DNA reads TGCGCCAGCAGCTTGGAATACACAGATACGCAGTATTTT.

The chain couples TRBV2 to TRBJ2-7; a possible D gene is TRBD2 (5 bases). The CDR3 loop spans 12 amino acids. Per the germline V gene, CDR1 is SNHLY and CDR2 is FYNNEI. Trimming left V 4 bases short and J 4 bases short, with 8 bases between. DNA of the CDR3: TGTGCCAGCAGTGCGGACTTTTACGAGCAGTACTTC. Translated, it gives CASSADFYEQYF.

This sequence joins TRBV28 and TRBJ2-7; the D is unclear. This CDR3 contains 15 residues. The V gene lost 6 bases and the J gene lost 1 base, with 16 bases spanning the gap. Germline-derived CDR1 and CDR2 are MDHEN and SYDVKM. CDR3 sequence reads: CASSSPVGLSYEQYF. CDR3 bases: TGTGCCAGCAGCTCCCCGGTAGGGCTATCCTACGAGCAGTACTTC. The whole variable domain, remainder taken from reference TRBV28 and TRBJ2-7, is DVKVTQSSRYLVKRTGEKVFLECVQDMDHENMFWYRQDPGLGLRLIYFSYDVKMKEKGDIPEGYSVSREKKERFSLILESASTNQTSMYLCASSSPVGLSYEQYFGPGTRLTVT.

The J gene is TRBJ1-1, the V gene TRBV9; D possibly corresponds to TRBD1 (5 bases). Trimming took 4 bases from V and 1 from J, leaving 17 bases between them. The CDR3 has 16 amino acids. Germline CDR1 is SGDLS and CDR2 is YYNGEE. CDR3 in amino acids: CASSPTGEGRNTEAFF. CDR3 nucleotide sequence: TGTGCCAGCAGCCCCACGGGGGAGGGACGGAACACTGAAGCTTTCTTT.

This clone came up once. The rearrangement joins TRBV18 to TRBJ1-2; TRBD1 might be the D (5 bases). The CDR3 covers 14 residues. The germline CDR1 and CDR2 sequences are KGHSH and LQKENI. V was cut by 3 bases and J by 7 bases, with 15 bases left in between. CDR3 amino acids: CASSPGLPGSGYTF. The CDR3 DNA follows: TGTGCCAGCTCACCGGGACTGCCCGGCAGTGGCTACACCTTC. The full variable domain, in which reference TRBV18 and TRBJ1-2 provide the parts outside the CDR3, is NAGVMQNPRHLVRRRGQEARLRCSPMKGHSHVYWYRQLPEEGLKFMVYLQKENIIDESGMPKERFSAEFPKEGPSILRIQQVVRGDSAAYFCASSPGLPGSGYTFGSGTRLTVV.

The gene calls are TRBV11-2 and TRBJ2-3, with a tentative D call TRBD2 (7 bases). This CDR3 has 16 residues. V was cut by 5 bases and J by 4 bases, with 19 bases left in between. Germline loops: CDR1 SGHAT, CDR2 FQNNGV. CDR3 bases: TGTGCCAGCAGCCTTGCGGGGGCAGGATTACCAGATACGCAGTATTTT. Protein: CASSLAGAGLPDTQYF.

The chain recombines TRBV27 with TRBJ1-4; 7 nucleotides match TRBD1. The germline CDR1 and CDR2 sequences are MNHEY and SMNVEV (reference sequence). V was pared by 5 bases and J by 5 bases, with 8 bases of the junction left unmatched. CDR3 size: 15 residues. DNA for the CDR3: TGTGCCAGCAGTCCAGGGGGTCCACGGAATGAAAAACTGTTTTTT. This sequence encodes CASSPGGPRNEKLFF.

In its sample, this clone was seen once. The chain combines TRBV9 with TRBJ2-4; 8 bases match TRBD2. This CDR3 region has 15 residues. The germline gives CDR1 SGDLS, CDR2 YYNGEE. J was trimmed by 7 bases and V by 0 bases; bases with no gene match: 6. In DNA, the CDR3 is TGTGCCAGCAGCGTAGCGGGGGGGCCAGGGAACATTCAGTACTTC. It is translated as CASSVAGGPGNIQYF.

The chain combines TRBV28 with TRBJ1-6; D possibly corresponds to TRBD1 (5 bases). Trimming removed 5 bases at V and 0 bases at J, with 14 bases between. The CDR3 has 17 residues. Per the germline V gene, CDR1 is MDHEN and CDR2 is SYDVKM. DNA for the CDR3: TGTGCCAGCAGTCCCCGCCGCCAGGGCTCCTATAATTCACCCCTCCACTTT. Its translation: CASSPRRQGSYNSPLHF.

This clone was counted between two and nine times. Other DNA sequences from this sample encode an identical CDR3 as well. This chain uses TRBV18 with TRBJ2-7, with D possibly being TRBD1 or TRBD2 (5 bases each). This CDR3 region has 14 residues. V was clipped by 2 bases and J by 0 bases, with 8 bases between them. CDR1 and CDR2 from the germline V gene are KGHSH and LQKENI. Written as DNA, the CDR3 is TGTGCCAGCTCACCAGGGACCAGCTCCTACGAGCAGTACTTC. Encoded protein: CASSPGTSSYEQYF.

V usage is TRBV6-4 and J usage is TRBJ2-3; possible D gene TRBD1, 7 bases. This CDR3 has 17 residues. The V end was cut by 4 bases, the J end by 0 bases, with 17 bases between. Germline CDR1 and CDR2: MRHNA and SNTAGT. DNA of the CDR3: TGTGCCAGCAGTGGTTGGACAGGAGGGGTTAGCACAGATACGCAGTATTTT. It yields the protein CASSGWTGGVSTDTQYF.

In the case of this clone: The sample contains more than one DNA sequence encoding this CDR3. The chain combines TRBV10-3 with TRBJ1-1; maybe TRBD1 (6 bases). The CDR3 has 14 residues. Germline CDR1 is ENHRY and CDR2 is SYGVKD. Trimming took 0 bases from V and 1 from J, leaving 6 bases between them. The CDR3 sequence: CAISESDRNTEAFF. DNA for the CDR3: TGTGCCATCAGTGAGTCGGACAGGAACACTGAAGCTTTCTTT.